This T cell receptor beta chain was sequenced in a study of blood T cell repertoires in COVID-19. In terms of age and location, participants ranged from roughly 18 to 100 years and lived in approximately 24 US areas. Symptom resolution, clearance, or two negative PCRs marked donors in Cohort 3 as recovered. This clone appeared a single time. This CDR3 comprises 15 residues. Trimming shortened V by 0 bases and J by 0 bases, and 9 bases separated the two germline ends. CDR1 is SGDLS and CDR2 is YYNGEE in the germline V gene. Clones were read by immunoSEQ multiplex PCR, and TCRdb kept only the in-frame ones, dropping some. Here the sample spans hundreds of thousands of clones, about 87% being singletons.

This receptor was taken from a woman between 18 and 30 years old who had recovered from COVID-19. Sequencing was performed on PBMCs or T cells enriched from blood (not recorded which). V and J are TRBV9 and TRBJ1-1; D call uncertain. This CDR3 is CASSVDSNMNTEAFF. In DNA form, the CDR3 reads TGTGCCAGCAGCGTAGACAGTAACATGAACACTGAAGCTTTCTTT.